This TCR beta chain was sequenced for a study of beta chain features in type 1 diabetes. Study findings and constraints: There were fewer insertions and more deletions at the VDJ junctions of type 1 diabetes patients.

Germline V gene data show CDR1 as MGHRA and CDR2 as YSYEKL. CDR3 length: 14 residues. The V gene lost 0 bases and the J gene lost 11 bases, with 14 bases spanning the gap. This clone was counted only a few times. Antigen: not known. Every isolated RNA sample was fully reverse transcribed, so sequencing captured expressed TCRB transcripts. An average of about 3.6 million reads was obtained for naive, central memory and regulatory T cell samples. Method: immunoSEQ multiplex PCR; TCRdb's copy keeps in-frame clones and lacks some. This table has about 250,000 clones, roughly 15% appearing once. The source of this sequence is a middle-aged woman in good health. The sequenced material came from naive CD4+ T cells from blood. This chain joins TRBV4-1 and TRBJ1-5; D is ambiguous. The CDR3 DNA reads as TGCGCCAGCAGCCAAGATCTTCAGACTAGAGCCCAGCATTTT. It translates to CASSQDLQTRAQHF.